These 26 T cell receptor beta chains were sequenced from one sample in a study of shared clonotypes between healthy human individuals. Assay: immunoSEQ multiplex PCR; the TCRdb copy retains only in-frame clones and omits some. In the table there are hundreds of thousands of clones, about 96% of which are singletons. Sequencing was carried out using naive CD4+ T cells sorted from blood. Noted subset: CD45RA+ positively selected. These TCRs come from a woman in her 30s in good health.

This sequence joins TRBV7-9 and TRBJ1-1, with D uncertain. CDR3 length: 13 residues. The V and J ends lost 7 bases and 1 base respectively, with 10 bases between them. Germline assignment: CDR1 SEHNR and CDR2 FQNEAQ (reference sequence). CDR3 amino acids: CASTPGWNTEAFF. The CDR3 DNA reads as TGTGCCAGCACCCCCGGGTGGAACACTGAAGCTTTCTTT.

V usage is TRBV5-6 and J usage is TRBJ1-4; possibly TRBD1 for D (6 bases). Trimming left V 3 bases short and J 7 bases short, with 10 bases between. This CDR3 has 13 amino acids. Germline lookup yields CDR1 SGHDT and CDR2 YYEEEE. CDR3 nucleotide sequence: TGTGCCAGCAGCTACGGACAGCTTGAAAAACTGTTTTTT. This codes for CASSYGQLEKLFF.

This sequence joins TRBV28 and TRBJ2-4; D is tentatively TRBD1 or TRBD2 (5 bases each). The CDR3 runs 16 residues. With 6 bases removed from V and 1 base from J, the gap between germline ends came to 16 bases. Germline loops: CDR1 MDHEN, CDR2 SYDVKM. The CDR3 region has the DNA TGTGCCAGCAGACGAAGGGGAGACCCGGCCAAAAACATTCAGTACTTC. Translation: CASRRRGDPAKNIQYF. The entire variable domain, with the rest obtained from reference TRBV28 and TRBJ2-4, is as follows: DVKVTQSSRYLVKRTGEKVFLECVQDMDHENMFWYRQDPGLGLRLIYFSYDVKMKEKGDIPEGYSVSREKKERFSLILESASTNQTSMYLCASRRRGDPAKNIQYFGAGTRLSVL.

The chain links TRBV11-2 to TRBJ2-6, with a possible D match to TRBD1 (5 bases). The germline V and J ends were trimmed by 1 base and 5 bases, with 12 bases remaining between them. The CDR3 runs to 16 residues. Per germline, CDR1 SGHAT and CDR2 FQNNGV. Here the CDR3 reads CASSLGQGLWANVLTF. In DNA form, the CDR3 reads TGTGCCAGCAGCTTAGGTCAGGGTCTCTGGGCCAACGTCCTGACTTTC.

The chain employs TRBV7-9 and TRBJ1-3, with 7 bases fitting TRBD1. CDR3 length: 16 residues. Germline CDR1 is SEHNR and CDR2 is FQNEAQ (reference sequence). J lost 0 bases, V lost 5 bases, and 7 bases had no gene match. The CDR3 DNA reads as TGTGCCAGCAGCCTAACAGGGGACAGCTCTGGAAACACCATATATTTT. This encodes CASSLTGDSSGNTIYF.

The V call is TRBV20-1, the J call TRBJ2-1; D not certain. Germline lookup yields CDR1 DFQATT and CDR2 SNEGSKA (reference sequence). The V end was cut by 2 bases, the J end by 4 bases, with 3 bases between. The CDR3 has 11 residues. In nucleotides, the CDR3 is TGCAGTGCTAGAAGATACAATGAGCAGTTCTTC. Its translation is CSARRYNEQFF.

The J gene is TRBJ2-7, the V gene TRBV6-5; tentatively, D is TRBD2 (5 bases). Germline CDR1 reads MNHEY; CDR2 reads SVGAGI. Trimming took off 2 bases at V and 3 bases at J, with 11 bases between the two ends. The CDR3 has 14 residues. The CDR3: CASSYSPGSYEQYF. The CDR3 nucleotides are TGTGCCAGCAGTTACAGCCCGGGAAGCTACGAGCAGTACTTC.

The chain is built from TRBV11-2 and TRBJ2-7; 7 nucleotides match TRBD1. V dropped 5 bases and J dropped 4; count of bases not matched to a gene: 5. The germline V gene encodes CDR1 SGHAT and CDR2 FQNNGV. CDR3 length equals 13 residues. The CDR3: CASSQGTVYEQYF. The CDR3 region has the DNA TGTGCCAGCAGCCAGGGGACAGTATACGAGCAGTACTTC.

A note on this clone: This CDR3 is also generated by other DNA sequences in the sample. The chain uses TRBV7-9 and TRBJ2-5; tentative D call: TRBD1 (6 bases). CDR3 length equals 13 residues. Trimming took off 2 bases at V and 4 bases at J, with 8 bases between the two ends. The V gene's germline CDR1 is SEHNR and CDR2 FQNEAQ (reference sequence). In nucleotides, the CDR3 is TGTGCCAGCAGCTTACAGGGGAGAGAGACCCAGTACTTC. Residues: CASSLQGRETQYF.

The rearrangement uses TRBV28 and TRBJ2-5; D may be TRBD2 (5 bases). CDR3 length equals 14 residues. Per the germline V gene, CDR1 is MDHEN and CDR2 is SYDVKM. V was shortened by 5 bases and J by 5 bases, with 15 bases between the two germline ends. CDR3 nucleotide sequence: TGTGCCAGCAGTACCGCCGGGAATTCTGAGACCCAGTACTTC. Its translation: CASSTAGNSETQYF.

The rearrangement joins TRBV2 to TRBJ1-2; no clear D. Germline V CDR1 and CDR2: SNHLY, FYNNEI. This CDR3 contains 13 residues. V lost 2 bases and J lost 8, with 12 bases in between. CDR3 protein: CASSENGLGGYTF. DNA for the CDR3: TGTGCCAGCAGTGAAAATGGGTTGGGGGGCTACACCTTC. Supplemented by reference TRBV2 and TRBJ1-2, the full variable domain reads EPEVTQTPSHQVTQMGQEVILRCVPISNHLYFYWYRQILGQKVEFLVSFYNNEISEKSEIFDDQFSVERPDGSNFTLKIRSTKLEDSAMYFCASSENGLGGYTFGSGTRLTVV.

The genes are TRBV11-3 and TRBJ2-1; 7 bases agree with TRBD2. Germline V gene lookup returns CDR1 SGHNT and CDR2 YENEEA. The junction had 4 bases not matched to a gene; V was cut back by 3 bases and J by 5 bases. This CDR3 contains 14 residues. The CDR3 bases are TGTGCCAGCAGCTTGACTAGCCTACACAATGAGCAGTTCTTC. Residues: CASSLTSLHNEQFF.

Only one count was recorded for this clone. The chain carries TRBV5-1 and TRBJ2-2, with 9 bases identical to TRBD2. CDR3 length: 20 residues. Losses at the gene ends were 2 bases for V and 4 bases for J; bases not matched to a gene: 18. Germline lookup yields CDR1 SGHRS and CDR2 YFSETQ. This chain's CDR3 is CASSFYAGGLYDLGTGELFF. CDR3 sequence (DNA): TGCGCCAGCAGCTTTTATGCGGGAGGGCTCTACGACCTCGGCACCGGGGAGCTGTTTTTT.

The chain carries TRBV29-1 and TRBJ2-7; the D gene is possibly TRBD1 (7 bases). CDR1 and CDR2 from the germline V gene are SQVTM and ANQGSEA. With 6 bases removed from V and 0 bases from J, the gap between germline ends came to 12 bases. This CDR3 spans 13 amino acids. Here the CDR3 DNA reads TGCAGCGTGCGGGACAGCAACTCCTACGAGCAGTACTTC. This sequence encodes CSVRDSNSYEQYF.

The chain couples TRBV28 to TRBJ1-4; D is unresolved. Trimming pared 4 bases from V and 3 bases from J, leaving 18 bases between. This CDR3 has 17 amino acids. Germline V gene lookup returns CDR1 MDHEN and CDR2 SYDVKM. The CDR3 DNA is TGTGCCAGCAGTTCCCTAACGGGCGCCTGGGCTAATGAAAAACTGTTTTTT. It yields the protein CASSSLTGAWANEKLFF.

J is TRBJ2-7 and V is TRBV5-4, with D perhaps TRBD1 or TRBD2 (6 bases each). The V end lost 0 bases, the J end lost 5 bases, and 15 bases lay between the germline ends. Germline CDR1 and CDR2: SGHNT and YYREEE (reference sequence). The CDR3 totals 15 residues. CDR3 DNA sequence: TGTGCCAGCAGCTTGGTAGGGGGAGGCTCACACGAGCAGTACTTC. Translated: CASSLVGGGSHEQYF.

The genes are TRBV5-1 and TRBJ2-3; 13 bases match TRBD2. The junction had 4 bases not matched to a gene; V was cut back by 4 bases and J by 2 bases. The CDR3 runs 16 residues. In germline, CDR1 is SGHRS, CDR2 YFSETQ. CDR3 amino acids: CASSPGTSGNTDTQYF. CDR3 bases: TGCGCCAGCAGCCCCGGGACTAGCGGGAACACAGATACGCAGTATTTT.

The V gene is TRBV30, the J gene TRBJ2-7, with D possibly TRBD2 on 6 matching bases. The germline V gene encodes CDR1 GTSNPN and CDR2 SVGIG (reference sequence). Trimming shortened V by 3 bases and J by 5 bases, and 20 bases separated the two germline ends. This CDR3 has 15 residues. The CDR3 reads CAWRRTRELRNEQYF. The CDR3 bases are TGTGCCTGGAGGCGTACGCGGGAACTTCGTAACGAGCAGTACTTC. Filled out from reference TRBV30 and TRBJ2-7, the complete variable domain reads SQTIHQWPATLVQPVGSPLSLECTVEGTSNPNLYWYRQAAGRGLQLLFYSVGIGQISSEVPQNLSASRPQDRQFILSSKKLLLSDSGFYLCAWRRTRELRNEQYFGPGTRLTVT.

CDR3 protein: CASSLPTVYEQYF. Written as DNA, the CDR3 is TGTGCCAGCAGTCTCCCGACAGTCTACGAGCAGTACTTC. The genes are TRBV28 and TRBJ2-5; possibly TRBD1 for D (5 bases). The DNA end is a closer match to TRBJ2-7, so the J assignment may be wrong. The germline gives CDR1 MDHEN, CDR2 SYDVKM. The CDR3 runs to 13 residues.

The chain is built from TRBV7-3 and TRBJ2-1, with 9 bases identical to TRBD2. CDR1 is SGHTA and CDR2 is FQGTGA in the germline V gene. V was pared by 6 bases and J by 4 bases, with 7 bases of the junction left unmatched. The CDR3 is made up of 15 amino acids. The CDR3 nucleotides read TGTGCCAGCAGTTTGACTAGCGGAGAGTACAATGAGCAGTTCTTC. Protein: CASSLTSGEYNEQFF. Complete variable domain (other parts from reference TRBV7-3 and TRBJ2-1): GAGVSQTPSNKVTEKGKYVELRCDPISGHTALYWYRQSLGQGPEFLIYFQGTGAADDSGLPNDRFFAVRPEGSVSTLKIQRTERGDSAVYLCASSLTSGEYNEQFFGPGTRLTVL.

This chain links TRBV2 with TRBJ1-1; unclear D gene. CDR1 SNHLY and CDR2 FYNNEI come from the germline V gene. The CDR3 consists of 14 residues. Trimming shortened V by 7 bases and J by 0 bases, and 12 bases separated the two germline ends. The CDR3, as DNA: TGTGCCAGCATCCCTCGGGCAGTGAACACTGAAGCTTTCTTT. Residues: CASIPRAVNTEAFF.

V gene TRBV5-1 combines with J gene TRBJ2-1, with no clear D. Germline CDR1 reads SGHRS; CDR2 reads YFSETQ. V lost 0 bases, J lost 2 bases, and 9 bases lay in between. CDR3 length: 15 amino acids. The CDR3 region is CASSLEQRTYNEQFF. CDR3 DNA sequence: TGCGCCAGCAGCTTGGAACAGCGAACCTACAATGAGCAGTTCTTC.

This sequence joins TRBV5-1 and TRBJ2-1; the match to TRBD2 covers 12 bases. This CDR3 is 15 amino acids long. Germline CDR1 is SGHRS and CDR2 is YFSETQ. The junction had 4 bases not matched to a gene; V was cut back by 4 bases and J by 5 bases. CDR3 region: CASSPTSGGNNEQFF. CDR3 in DNA: TGCGCCAGCAGCCCGACTAGCGGGGGAAACAATGAGCAGTTCTTC. The variable domain in full, with the rest retrieved from reference TRBV5-1 and TRBJ2-1, is KAGVTQTPRYLIKTRGQQVTLSCSPISGHRSVSWYQQTPGQGLQFLFEYFSETQRNKGNFPGRFSGRQFSNSRSEMNVSTLELGDSALYLCASSPTSGGNNEQFFGPGTRLTVL.

The chain links TRBV28 to TRBJ2-1; 7 positions agree with TRBD1. The CDR3 extends over 18 amino acids. The V and J ends lost 8 bases and 2 bases, in that order; junction bases with no gene match: 18. The V gene's germline CDR1 is MDHEN and CDR2 SYDVKM. The CDR3 nucleotides read TGTGCCAGCCGTCCGACCCTACAACAGGGGACAGCCTACAATGAGCAGTTCTTC. Amino acid sequence: CASRPTLQQGTAYNEQFF.

The chain joins TRBV7-9 to TRBJ2-1; TRBD2 aligns across 9 bases. This CDR3 spans 17 amino acids. J gave up 0 bases and V 4 bases, and 7 bases lay outside the gene matches. From germline, CDR1 is SEHNR and CDR2 FQNEAQ (reference sequence). The CDR3, as DNA: TGTGCCAGCAGCTATGCTAGCGGGACAGACTCCTACAATGAGCAGTTCTTC. Protein product: CASSYASGTDSYNEQFF.

This sequence joins TRBV28 and TRBJ2-5; no definite D call. The CDR3 consists of 14 residues. CDR1 is MDHEN and CDR2 is SYDVKM in the germline V gene. V was trimmed by 7 bases and J by 4 bases, leaving 16 bases between them. The CDR3 spells CASTHTRLGETQYF. CDR3 DNA sequence: TGTGCCAGCACCCACACAAGGTTAGGAGAGACCCAGTACTTC. The complete variable domain, with remaining parts taken from reference TRBV28 and TRBJ2-5, reads DVKVTQSSRYLVKRTGEKVFLECVQDMDHENMFWYRQDPGLGLRLIYFSYDVKMKEKGDIPEGYSVSREKKERFSLILESASTNQTSMYLCASTHTRLGETQYFGPGTRLLVL.